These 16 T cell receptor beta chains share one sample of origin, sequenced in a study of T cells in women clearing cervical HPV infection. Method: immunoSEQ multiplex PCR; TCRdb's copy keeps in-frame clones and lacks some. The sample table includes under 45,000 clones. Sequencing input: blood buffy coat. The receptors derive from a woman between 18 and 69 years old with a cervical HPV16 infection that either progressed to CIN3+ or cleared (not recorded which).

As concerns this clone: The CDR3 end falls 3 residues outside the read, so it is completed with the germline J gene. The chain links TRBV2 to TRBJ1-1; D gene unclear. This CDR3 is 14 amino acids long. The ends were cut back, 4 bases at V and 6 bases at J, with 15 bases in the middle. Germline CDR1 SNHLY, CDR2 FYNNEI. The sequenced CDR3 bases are TGTGCCAGCAGTGTGGTCGGAGGGTGGGCTGAA. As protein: CASSVVGGWAE. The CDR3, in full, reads CASSVVGGWAEAFF.

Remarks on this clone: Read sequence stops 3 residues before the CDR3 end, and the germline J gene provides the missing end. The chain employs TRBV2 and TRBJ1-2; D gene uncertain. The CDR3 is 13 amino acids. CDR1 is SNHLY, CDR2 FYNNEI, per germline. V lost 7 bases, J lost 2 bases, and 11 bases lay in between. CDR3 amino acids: CASNRGFNYGYTF. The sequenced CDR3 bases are TGTGCCAGCAACCGGGGTTTCAACTATGGC. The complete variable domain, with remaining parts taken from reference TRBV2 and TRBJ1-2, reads EPEVTQTPSHQVTQMGQEVILRCVPISNHLYFYWYRQILGQKVEFLVSFYNNEISEKSEIFDDQFSVERPDGSNFTLKIRSTKLEDSAMYFCASNRGFNYGYTFGSGTRLTVV.

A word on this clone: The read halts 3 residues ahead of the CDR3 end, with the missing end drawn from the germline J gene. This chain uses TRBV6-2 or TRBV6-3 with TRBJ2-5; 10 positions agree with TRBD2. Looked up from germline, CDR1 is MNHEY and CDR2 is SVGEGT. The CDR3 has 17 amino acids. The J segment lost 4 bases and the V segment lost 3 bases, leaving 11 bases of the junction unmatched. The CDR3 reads CASSYHRAGGPPETQYF. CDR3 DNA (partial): TGTGCCAGCAGTTATCACCGAGCGGGAGGGCCCCCAGAGACC.

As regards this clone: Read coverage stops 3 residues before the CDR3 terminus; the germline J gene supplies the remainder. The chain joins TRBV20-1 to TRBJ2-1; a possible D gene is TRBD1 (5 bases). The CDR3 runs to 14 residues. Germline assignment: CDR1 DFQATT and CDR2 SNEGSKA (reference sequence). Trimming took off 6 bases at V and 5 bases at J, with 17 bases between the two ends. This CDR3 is CSALVGPQDNEQFF. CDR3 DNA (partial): TGCAGTGCGCTGGTGGGGCCTCAGGACAATGAG.

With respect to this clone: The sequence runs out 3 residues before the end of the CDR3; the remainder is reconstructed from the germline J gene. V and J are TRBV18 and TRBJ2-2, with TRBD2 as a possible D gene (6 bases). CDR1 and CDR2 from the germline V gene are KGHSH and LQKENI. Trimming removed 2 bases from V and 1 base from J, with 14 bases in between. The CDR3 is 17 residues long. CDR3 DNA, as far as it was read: TGTGCCAGCTCACCAGGGGGTCTAGCGAGGAACACCGGGGAG. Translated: CASSPGGLARNTGE. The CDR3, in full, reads CASSPGGLARNTGELFF.

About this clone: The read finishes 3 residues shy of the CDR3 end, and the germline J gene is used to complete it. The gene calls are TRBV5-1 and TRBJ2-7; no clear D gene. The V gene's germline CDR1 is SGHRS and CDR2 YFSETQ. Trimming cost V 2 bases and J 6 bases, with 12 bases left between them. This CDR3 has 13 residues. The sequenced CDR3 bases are TGCGCCAGCAGCTTTCTGGCTTCGTCCGAG. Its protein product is CASSFLASSE. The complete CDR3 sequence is CASSFLASSEQYF.

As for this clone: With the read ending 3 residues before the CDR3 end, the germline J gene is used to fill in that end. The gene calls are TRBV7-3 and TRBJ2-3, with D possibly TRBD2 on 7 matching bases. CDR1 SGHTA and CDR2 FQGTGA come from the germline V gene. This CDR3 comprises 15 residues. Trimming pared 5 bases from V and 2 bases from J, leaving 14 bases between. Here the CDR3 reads CASSPRGGVTDTQYF. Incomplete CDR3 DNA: TGTGCCAGCAGCCCTAGAGGGGGGGTCACAGATACG.

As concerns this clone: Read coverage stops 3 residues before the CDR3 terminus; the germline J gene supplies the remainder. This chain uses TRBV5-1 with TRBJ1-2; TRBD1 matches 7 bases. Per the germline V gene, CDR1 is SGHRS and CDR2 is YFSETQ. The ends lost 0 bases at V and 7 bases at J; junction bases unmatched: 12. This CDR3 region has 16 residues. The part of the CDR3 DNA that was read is TGCGCCAGCAGCTTGGGCTCGACGACAGGGTTGAGTGGC. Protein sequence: CASSLGSTTGLSG. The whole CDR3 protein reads CASSLGSTTGLSGYTF.

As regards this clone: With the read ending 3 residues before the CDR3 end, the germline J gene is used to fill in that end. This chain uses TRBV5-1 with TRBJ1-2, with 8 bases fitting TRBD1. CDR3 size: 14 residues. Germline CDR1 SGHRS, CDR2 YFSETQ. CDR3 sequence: CASSYGTGSHSYTF. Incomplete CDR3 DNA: TGCGCCAGCAGCTACGGGACAGGCTCACATAGC. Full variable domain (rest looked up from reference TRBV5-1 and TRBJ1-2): KAGVTQTPRYLIKTRGQQVTLSCSPISGHRSVSWYQQTPGQGLQFLFEYFSETQRNKGNFPGRFSGRQFSNSRSEMNVSTLELGDSALYLCASSYGTGSHSYTFGSGTRLTVV.

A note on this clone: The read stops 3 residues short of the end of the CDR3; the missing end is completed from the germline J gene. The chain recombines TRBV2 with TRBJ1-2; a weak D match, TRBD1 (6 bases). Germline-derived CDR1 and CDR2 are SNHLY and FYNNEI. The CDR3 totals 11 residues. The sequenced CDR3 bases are TGTGCCAGCAGTCAAGGGGGGGTG. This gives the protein CASSQGGV. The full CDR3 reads CASSQGGVYTF. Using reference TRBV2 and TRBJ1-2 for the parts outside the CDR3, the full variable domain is EPEVTQTPSHQVTQMGQEVILRCVPISNHLYFYWYRQILGQKVEFLVSFYNNEISEKSEIFDDQFSVERPDGSNFTLKIRSTKLEDSAMYFCASSQGGVYTFGSGTRLTVV.

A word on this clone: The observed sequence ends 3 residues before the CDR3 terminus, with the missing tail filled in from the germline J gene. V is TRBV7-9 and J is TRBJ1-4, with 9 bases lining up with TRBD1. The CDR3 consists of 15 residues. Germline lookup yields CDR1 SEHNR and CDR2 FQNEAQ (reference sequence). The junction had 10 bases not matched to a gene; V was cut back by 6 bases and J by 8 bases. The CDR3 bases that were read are TGTGCCAGCAGTCTCGGACAGGGGATGGAAGAAAAA. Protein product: CASSLGQGMEEK. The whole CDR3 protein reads CASSLGQGMEEKLFF.

Incomplete CDR3 DNA: TGTGCCAGTAGTATCGGCGGTCGGGATACG. Amino acid sequence: CASSIGGRDT. The whole CDR3 region reads CASSIGGRDTQYF. This chain uses TRBV19 with TRBJ2-3, with D uncertain. The CDR3 extends 3 residues past the end of the read, so its final part is completed from the germline J gene. The length of the CDR3 is 13 residues. The germline gives CDR1 LNHDA, CDR2 SQIVND (reference sequence). Trimming removed 3 bases at V and 6 bases at J, with 10 bases between.

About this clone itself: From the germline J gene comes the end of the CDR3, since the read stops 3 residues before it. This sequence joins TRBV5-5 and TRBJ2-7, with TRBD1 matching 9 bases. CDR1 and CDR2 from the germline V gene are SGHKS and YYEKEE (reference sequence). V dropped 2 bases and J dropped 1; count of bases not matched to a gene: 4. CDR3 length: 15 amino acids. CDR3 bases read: TGTGCCAGCAGCTTTCAGGACAGGGGATCCTACGAG. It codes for CASSFQDRGSYE. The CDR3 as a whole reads CASSFQDRGSYEQYF. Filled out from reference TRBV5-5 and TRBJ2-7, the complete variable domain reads DAGVTQSPTHLIKTRGQQVTLRCSPISGHKSVSWYQQVLGQGPQFIFQYYEKEERGRGNFPDRFSARQFPNYSSELNVNALLLGDSALYLCASSFQDRGSYEQYFGPGTRLTVT.

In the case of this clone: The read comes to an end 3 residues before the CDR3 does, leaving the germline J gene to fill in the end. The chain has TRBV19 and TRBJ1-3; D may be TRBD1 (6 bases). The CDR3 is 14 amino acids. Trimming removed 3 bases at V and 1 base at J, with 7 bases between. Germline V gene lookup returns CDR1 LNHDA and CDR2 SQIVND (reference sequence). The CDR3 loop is CASSIGQSGNTIYF. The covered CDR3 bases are TGTGCCAGTAGTATTGGACAGTCTGGAAACACC.

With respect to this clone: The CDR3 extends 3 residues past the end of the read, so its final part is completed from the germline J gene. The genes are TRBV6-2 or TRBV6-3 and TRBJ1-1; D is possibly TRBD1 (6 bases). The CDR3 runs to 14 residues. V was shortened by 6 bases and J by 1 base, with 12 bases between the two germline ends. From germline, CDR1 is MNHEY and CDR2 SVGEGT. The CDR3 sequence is CASSLRGGNTEAFF. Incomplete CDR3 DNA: TGTGCCAGCAGCCTCAGGGGTGGGAACACTGAA.

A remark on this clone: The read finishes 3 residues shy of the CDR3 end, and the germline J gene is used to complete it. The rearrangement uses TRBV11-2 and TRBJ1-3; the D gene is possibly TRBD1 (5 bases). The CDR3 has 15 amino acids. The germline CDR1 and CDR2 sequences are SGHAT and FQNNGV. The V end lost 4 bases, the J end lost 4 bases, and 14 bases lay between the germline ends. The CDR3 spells CASSSTTGFGNTIYF. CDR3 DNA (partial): TGTGCCAGCAGCTCCACAACAGGCTTCGGAAACACC.